This T cell receptor beta chain was obtained from a study of PD-1 blockade in classical Hodgkin lymphoma. TCRdb keeps only in-frame clones here, not all; method: immunoSEQ multiplex PCR. Of 15,000 to 20,000 clones listed, approximately 85% are singletons. Stated time point: newly diagnosed, previously untreated cHL patient sample. Untreated, newly diagnosed classical Hodgkin lymphoma PBMCs were used for comparison. The germline V gene encodes CDR1 MNHNY and CDR2 SVGAGI (reference sequence). The CDR3 extends over 16 amino acids. After removal of 6 bases from V and 3 bases from J, the junction contained 10 bases not matched to a gene.

The origin of this receptor is a human donor with classical Hodgkin lymphoma. Material for sequencing was peripheral blood mononuclear cells (PBMCs). The rearrangement uses TRBV6-6 and TRBJ2-7; TRBD2 matches 11 bases. CDR3 bases: TGTGCCAGCAGCCTCTCTAGCGGGAGGACTGACTACGAGCAGTACTTC. Translation gives CASSLSSGRTDYEQYF.